This T cell receptor (beta chain) was recovered during a study of blood T cell repertoires in COVID-19. CDR3 length equals 16 residues. In germline, CDR1 is SGHRS, CDR2 YFSETQ. J lost 10 bases, V lost 4 bases, and 10 bases had no gene match. Measured with immunoSEQ multiplex PCR; TCRdb has only the in-frame clones, and not every one. The table shows 450,000 to 500,000 clones, with 75% to 90% occurring only once. This clone was counted only a few times. V and J are TRBV5-1 and TRBJ1-6; 11 positions agree with TRBD1. Material for sequencing was PBMCs or T cells enriched from blood (not recorded which). The receptor was isolated from a woman in her sixties or seventies who had recovered from COVID-19. The CDR3 nucleotides are TGCGCCAGCAGCCCGGACGGGACAGGGGGTCGATCACCCCTCCACTTT. Its translation is CASSPDGTGGRSPLHF.